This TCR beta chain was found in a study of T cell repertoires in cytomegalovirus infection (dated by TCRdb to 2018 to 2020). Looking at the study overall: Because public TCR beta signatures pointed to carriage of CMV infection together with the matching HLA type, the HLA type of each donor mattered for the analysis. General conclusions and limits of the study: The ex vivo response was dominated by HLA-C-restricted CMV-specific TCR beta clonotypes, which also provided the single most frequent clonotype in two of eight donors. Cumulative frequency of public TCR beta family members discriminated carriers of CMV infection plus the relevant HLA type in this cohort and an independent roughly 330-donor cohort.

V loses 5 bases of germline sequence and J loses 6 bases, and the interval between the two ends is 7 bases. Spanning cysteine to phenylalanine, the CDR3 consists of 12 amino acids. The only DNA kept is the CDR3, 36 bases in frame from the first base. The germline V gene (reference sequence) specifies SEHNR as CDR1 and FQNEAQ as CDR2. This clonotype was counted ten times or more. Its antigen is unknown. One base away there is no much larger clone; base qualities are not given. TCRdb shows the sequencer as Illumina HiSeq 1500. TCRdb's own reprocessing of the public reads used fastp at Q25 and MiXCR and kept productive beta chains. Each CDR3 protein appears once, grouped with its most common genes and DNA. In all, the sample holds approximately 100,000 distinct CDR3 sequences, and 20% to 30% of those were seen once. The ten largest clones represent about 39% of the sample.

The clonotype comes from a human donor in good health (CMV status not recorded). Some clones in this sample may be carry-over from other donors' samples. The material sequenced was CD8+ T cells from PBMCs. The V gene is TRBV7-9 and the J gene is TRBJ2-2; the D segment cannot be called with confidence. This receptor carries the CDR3 CASSPLAGELFF. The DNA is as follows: TGTGCCAGCAGCCCACTCGCCGGGGAGCTGTTTTTT.